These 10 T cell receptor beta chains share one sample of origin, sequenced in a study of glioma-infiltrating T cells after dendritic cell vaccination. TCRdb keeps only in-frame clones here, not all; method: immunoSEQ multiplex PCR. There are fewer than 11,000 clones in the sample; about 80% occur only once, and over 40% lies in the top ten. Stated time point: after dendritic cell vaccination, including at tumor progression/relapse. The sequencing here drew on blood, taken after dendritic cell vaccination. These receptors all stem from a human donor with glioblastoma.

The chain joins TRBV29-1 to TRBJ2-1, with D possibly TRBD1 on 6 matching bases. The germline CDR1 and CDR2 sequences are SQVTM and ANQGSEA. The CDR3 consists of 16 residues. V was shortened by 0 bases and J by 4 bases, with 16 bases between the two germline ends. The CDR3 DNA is TGCAGCGTTGAAGATCACGGGGCAGGGGTATACAATGAGCAGTTCTTC. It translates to CSVEDHGAGVYNEQFF.

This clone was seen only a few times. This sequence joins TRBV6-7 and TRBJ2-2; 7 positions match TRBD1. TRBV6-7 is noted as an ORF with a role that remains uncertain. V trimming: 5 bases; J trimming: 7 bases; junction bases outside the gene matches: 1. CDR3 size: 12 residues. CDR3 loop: CASSRTGGELFF. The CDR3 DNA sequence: TGTGCCAGCAGTAGGACAGGCGGGGAGCTGTTTTTT.

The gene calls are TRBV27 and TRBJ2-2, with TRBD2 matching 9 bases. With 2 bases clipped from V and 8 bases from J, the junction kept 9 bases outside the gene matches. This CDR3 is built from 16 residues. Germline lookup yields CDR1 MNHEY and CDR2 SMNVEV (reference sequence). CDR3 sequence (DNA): TGTGCCAGCAGTTTAGCCCTAGGGCTAGCGGGAGGGGAGCTGTTTTTT. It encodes CASSLALGLAGGELFF.

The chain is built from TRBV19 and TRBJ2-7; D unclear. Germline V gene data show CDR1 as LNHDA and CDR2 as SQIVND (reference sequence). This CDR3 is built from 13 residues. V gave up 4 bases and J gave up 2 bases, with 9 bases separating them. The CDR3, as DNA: TGTGCCAGTAGTACAGGTTTGACCTACGAGCAGTACTTC. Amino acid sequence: CASSTGLTYEQYF. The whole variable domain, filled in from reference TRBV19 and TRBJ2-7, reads DGGITQSPKYLFRKEGQNVTLSCEQNLNHDAMYWYRQDPGQGLRLIYYSQIVNDFQKGDIAEGYSVSREKKESFPLTVTSAQKNPTAFYLCASSTGLTYEQYFGPGTRLTVT.

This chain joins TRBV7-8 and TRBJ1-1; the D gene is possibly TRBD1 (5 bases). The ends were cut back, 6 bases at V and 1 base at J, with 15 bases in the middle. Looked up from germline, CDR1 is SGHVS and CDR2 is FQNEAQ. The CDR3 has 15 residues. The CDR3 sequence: CASSFGHLGNTEAFF. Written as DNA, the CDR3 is TGTGCCAGCAGTTTCGGACATCTCGGGAACACTGAAGCTTTCTTT.

The CDR3 reads CASSPIPPRDTGELFF. CDR3 bases: TGTGCCAGCAGTCCGATTCCCCCCAGGGACACCGGGGAGCTGTTTTTT. This chain joins TRBV2 and TRBJ2-2; D possibly corresponds to TRBD1 (5 bases). Trimming removed 5 bases at V and 3 bases at J, with 16 bases between. The V gene's germline CDR1 is SNHLY and CDR2 FYNNEI. This CDR3 is 16 amino acids long.

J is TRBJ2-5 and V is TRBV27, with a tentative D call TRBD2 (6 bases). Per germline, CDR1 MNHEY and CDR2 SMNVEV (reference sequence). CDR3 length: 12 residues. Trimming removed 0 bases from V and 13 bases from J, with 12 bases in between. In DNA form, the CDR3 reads TGTGCCAGCAGTTTATCCGGGGGATTCTGGTACTTC. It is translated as CASSLSGGFWYF.

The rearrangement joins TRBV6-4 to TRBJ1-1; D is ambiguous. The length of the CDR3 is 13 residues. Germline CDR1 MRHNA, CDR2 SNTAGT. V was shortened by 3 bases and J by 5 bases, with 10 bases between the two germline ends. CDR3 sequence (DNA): TGTGCCAGCAGTGAGGGCGCGCATACTGAAGCTTTCTTT. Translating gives CASSEGAHTEAFF.

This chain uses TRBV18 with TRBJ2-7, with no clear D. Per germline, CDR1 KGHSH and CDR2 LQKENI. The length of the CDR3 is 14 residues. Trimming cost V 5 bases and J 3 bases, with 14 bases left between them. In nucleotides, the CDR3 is TGTGCCAGCTCAGAGGTCTATAAAAGCTACGAGCAGTACTTC. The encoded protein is CASSEVYKSYEQYF.

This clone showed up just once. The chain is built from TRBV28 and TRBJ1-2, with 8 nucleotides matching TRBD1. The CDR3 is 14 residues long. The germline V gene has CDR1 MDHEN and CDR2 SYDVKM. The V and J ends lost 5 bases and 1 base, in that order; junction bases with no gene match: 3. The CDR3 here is CASSQGAINYGYTF. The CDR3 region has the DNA TGTGCCAGCAGTCAGGGGGCTATTAACTATGGCTACACCTTC.